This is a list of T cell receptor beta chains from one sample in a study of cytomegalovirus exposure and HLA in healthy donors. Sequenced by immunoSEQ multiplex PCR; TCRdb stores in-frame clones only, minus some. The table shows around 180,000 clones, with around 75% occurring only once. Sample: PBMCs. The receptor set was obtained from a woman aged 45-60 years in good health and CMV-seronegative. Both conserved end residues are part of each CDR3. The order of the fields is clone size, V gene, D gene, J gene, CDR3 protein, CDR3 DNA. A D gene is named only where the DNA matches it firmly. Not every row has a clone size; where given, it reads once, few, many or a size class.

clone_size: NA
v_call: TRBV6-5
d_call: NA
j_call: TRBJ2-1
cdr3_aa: CASSYSGTLLYNEQFF
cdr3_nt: TGTGCCAGCAGTTACTCGGGGACTTTACTCTACAATGAGCAGTTCTTC

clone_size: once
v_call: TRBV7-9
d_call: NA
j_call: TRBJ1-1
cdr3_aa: CASSLFSDTEAFF
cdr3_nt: TGTGCCAGCAGCTTATTTTCGGACACTGAAGCTTTCTTT

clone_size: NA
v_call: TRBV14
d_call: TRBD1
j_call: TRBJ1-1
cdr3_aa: CASSQDLGQLATEAFF
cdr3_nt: TGTGCCAGCAGCCAAGATTTGGGACAGCTTGCCACTGAAGCTTTCTTT

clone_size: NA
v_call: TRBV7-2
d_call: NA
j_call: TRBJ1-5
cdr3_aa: CASSQAAVLSNQPQHF
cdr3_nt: TGTGCCAGCAGCCAAGCGGCGGTGCTTAGCAATCAGCCCCAGCATTTT

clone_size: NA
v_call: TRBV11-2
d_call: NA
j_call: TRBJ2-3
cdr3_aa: CASSPGIADSFKQYF
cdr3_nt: TGTGCCAGCAGCCCTGGTATCGCGGACTCCTTTAAGCAGTATTTT

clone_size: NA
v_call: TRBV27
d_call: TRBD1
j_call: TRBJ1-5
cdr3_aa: CASSIRTGIQPQHF
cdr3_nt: TGTGCCAGCAGTATCCGGACAGGGATCCAGCCCCAGCATTTT

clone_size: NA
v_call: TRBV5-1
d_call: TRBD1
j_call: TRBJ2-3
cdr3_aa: CASSTRTGSDTQYF
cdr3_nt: TGCGCCAGCAGCACCCGGACAGGGTCGGATACGCAGTATTTT

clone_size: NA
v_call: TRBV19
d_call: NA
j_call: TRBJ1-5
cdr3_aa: CASTPGGRILEHF
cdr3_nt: TGTGCCAGTACCCCGGGGGGACGGATCCTGGAGCATTTT

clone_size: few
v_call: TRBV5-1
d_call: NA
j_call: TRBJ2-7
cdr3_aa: CASTRQGSYEQYF
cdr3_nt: TGCGCCAGCACCCGCCAGGGCTCCTACGAGCAGTACTTC

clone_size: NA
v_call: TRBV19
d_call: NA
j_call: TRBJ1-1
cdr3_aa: CASSMDTNTEAFF
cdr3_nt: TGTGCCAGTAGTATGGACACGAACACTGAAGCTTTCTTT

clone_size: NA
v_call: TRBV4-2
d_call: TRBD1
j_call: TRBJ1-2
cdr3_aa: CASSQGPGGSYGYTF
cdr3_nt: TGTGCCAGCAGCCAAGGTCCAGGGGGATCCTATGGCTACACCTTC

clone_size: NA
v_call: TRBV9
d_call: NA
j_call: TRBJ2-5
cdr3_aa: CASSVNQETQYF
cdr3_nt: TGTGCCAGCAGCGTTAACCAAGAGACCCAGTACTTC

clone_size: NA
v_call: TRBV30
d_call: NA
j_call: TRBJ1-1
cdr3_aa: CAGNRDGGEAFF
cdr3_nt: TGTGCCGGGAACCGAGATGGTGGTGAAGCTTTCTTT

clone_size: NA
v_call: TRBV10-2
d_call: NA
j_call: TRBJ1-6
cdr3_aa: CASSDAAAPPLHF
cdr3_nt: TGCGCCAGCAGTGACGCGGCAGCACCACCCCTCCACTTT

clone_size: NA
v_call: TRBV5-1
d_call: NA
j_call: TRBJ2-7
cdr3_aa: CASSLDYVSYEQYF
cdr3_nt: TGCGCCAGCAGCTTGGACTATGTCTCCTACGAGCAGTACTTC

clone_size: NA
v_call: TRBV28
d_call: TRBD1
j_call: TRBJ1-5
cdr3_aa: CASSLAPRTGGGQPQHF
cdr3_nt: TGTGCCAGCAGTCTCGCCCCCCGGACAGGGGGCGGGCAGCCCCAGCATTTT

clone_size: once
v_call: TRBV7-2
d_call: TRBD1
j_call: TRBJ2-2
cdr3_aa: CASSRQGSGELFF
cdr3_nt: TGTGCCAGCAGCCGACAGGGATCCGGGGAGCTGTTTTTT

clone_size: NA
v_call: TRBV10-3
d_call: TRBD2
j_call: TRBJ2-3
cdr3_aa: CAISGTSGGGPLIGDTQYF
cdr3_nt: TGTGCCATCAGTGGGACTAGCGGGGGGGGGCCTCTGATAGGAGATACGCAGTATTTT

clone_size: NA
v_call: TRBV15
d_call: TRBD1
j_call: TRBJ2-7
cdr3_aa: CATSRATLDRDYEQYF
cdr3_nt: TGTGCCACCAGCAGAGCAACCCTGGACAGGGACTACGAGCAGTACTTC

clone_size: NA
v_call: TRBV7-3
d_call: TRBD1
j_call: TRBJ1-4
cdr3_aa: CASSATGVREKLFF
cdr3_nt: TGTGCCAGCAGCGCGACAGGGGTGCGTGAAAAACTGTTTTTT

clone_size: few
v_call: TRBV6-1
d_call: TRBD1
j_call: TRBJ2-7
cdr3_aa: CASRGAGGERGEQYF
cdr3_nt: TGTGCCAGCAGAGGCGCAGGGGGCGAACGCGGCGAGCAGTACTTC

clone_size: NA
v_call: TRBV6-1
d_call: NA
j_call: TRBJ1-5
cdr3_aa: CASSLPGAAEPQHF
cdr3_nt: TGTGCCAGCAGTCTTCCAGGGGCCGCGGAGCCCCAGCATTTT

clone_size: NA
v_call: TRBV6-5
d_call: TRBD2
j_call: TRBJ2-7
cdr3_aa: CASSTGTSENEQYF
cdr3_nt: TGTGCCAGCAGTACCGGGACTAGCGAAAACGAGCAGTACTTC

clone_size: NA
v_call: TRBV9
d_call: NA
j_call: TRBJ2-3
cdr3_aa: CASSLRFTDTQYF
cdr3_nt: TGTGCCAGCAGCCTCCGTTTTACAGATACGCAGTATTTT

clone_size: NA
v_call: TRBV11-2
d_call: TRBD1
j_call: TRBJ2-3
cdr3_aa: CASSRLTGEGDTQYF
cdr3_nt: TGTGCCAGCTCTAGGCTGACAGGGGAAGGGGATACGCAGTATTTT

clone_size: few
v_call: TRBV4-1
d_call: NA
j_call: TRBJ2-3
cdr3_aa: CASSQDWDTFFTDTQYF
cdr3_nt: TGCGCCAGCAGCCAAGATTGGGACACTTTCTTCACAGATACGCAGTATTTT

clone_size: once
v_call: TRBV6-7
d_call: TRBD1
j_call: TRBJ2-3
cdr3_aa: CASSIGDRASSSTDTQYF
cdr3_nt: TGTGCCAGCAGTATAGGGGACAGGGCCTCGTCTTCCACAGATACGCAGTATTTT

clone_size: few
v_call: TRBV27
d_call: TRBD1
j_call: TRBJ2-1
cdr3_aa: CASRSTGDPLHYNEQFF
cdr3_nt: TGTGCCAGCAGATCGACAGGGGATCCCCTACATTACAATGAGCAGTTCTTC

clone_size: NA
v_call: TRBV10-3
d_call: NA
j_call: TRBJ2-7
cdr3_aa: CAISELGAGTSYEQYF
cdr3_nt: TGTGCCATCAGTGAGTTGGGGGCAGGGACCTCCTACGAGCAGTACTTC

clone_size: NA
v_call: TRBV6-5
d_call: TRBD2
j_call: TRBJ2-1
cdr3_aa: CASRRTSGPYNEQFF
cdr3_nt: TGTGCCAGCAGACGGACTAGCGGCCCATACAATGAGCAGTTCTTC

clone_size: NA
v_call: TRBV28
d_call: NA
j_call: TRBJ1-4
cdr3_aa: CASSSNAYEKLFF
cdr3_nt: TGTGCCAGCAGTTCTAATGCTTATGAAAAACTGTTTTTT

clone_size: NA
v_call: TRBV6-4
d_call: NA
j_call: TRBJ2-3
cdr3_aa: CASSDGSGSADTQYF
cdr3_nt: TGTGCCAGCAGTGACGGATCAGGGTCGGCAGATACGCAGTATTTT

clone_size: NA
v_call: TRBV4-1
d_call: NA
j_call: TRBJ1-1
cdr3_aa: CASSPRGDTEAFF
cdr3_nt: TGCGCCAGCAGCCCCCGAGGAGACACTGAAGCTTTCTTT

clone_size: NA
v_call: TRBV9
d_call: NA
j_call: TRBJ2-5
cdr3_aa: CASSADRLETQYF
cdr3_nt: TGTGCCAGCAGCGCCGACAGGTTAGAGACCCAGTACTTC

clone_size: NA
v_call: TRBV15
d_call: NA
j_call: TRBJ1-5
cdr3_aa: CATSRDRPLPGEPQHF
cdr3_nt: TGTGCCACCAGCAGAGACCGTCCCCTCCCGGGAGAGCCCCAGCATTTT

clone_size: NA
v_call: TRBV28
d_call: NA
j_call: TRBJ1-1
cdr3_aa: CASSRASGIGAFF
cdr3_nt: TGTGCCAGCAGCCGAGCCTCAGGGATCGGAGCTTTCTTT

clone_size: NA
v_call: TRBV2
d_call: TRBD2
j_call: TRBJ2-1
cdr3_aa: CASSEVLGWTSGKNEQFF
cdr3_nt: TGTGCCAGCAGTGAGGTATTGGGTTGGACTAGCGGGAAGAATGAGCAGTTCTTC

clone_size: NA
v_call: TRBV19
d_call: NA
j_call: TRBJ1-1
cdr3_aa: CASSIQGDTEAFF
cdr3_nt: TGTGCCAGTAGTATCCAAGGGGACACTGAAGCTTTCTTT